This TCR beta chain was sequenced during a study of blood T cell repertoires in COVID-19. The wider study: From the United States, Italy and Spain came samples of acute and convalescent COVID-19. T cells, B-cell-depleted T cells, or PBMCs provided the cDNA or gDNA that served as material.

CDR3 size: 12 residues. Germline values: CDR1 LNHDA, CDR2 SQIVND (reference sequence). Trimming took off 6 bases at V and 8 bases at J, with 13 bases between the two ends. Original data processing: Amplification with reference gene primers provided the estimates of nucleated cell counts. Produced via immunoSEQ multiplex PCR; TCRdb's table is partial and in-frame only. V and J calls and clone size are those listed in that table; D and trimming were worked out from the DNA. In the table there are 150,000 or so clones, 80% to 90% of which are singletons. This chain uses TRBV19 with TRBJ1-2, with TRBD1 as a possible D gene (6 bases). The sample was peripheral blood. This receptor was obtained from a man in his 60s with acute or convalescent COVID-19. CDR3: CASSTGFQGYTF. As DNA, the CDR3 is TGTGCCAGTAGCACAGGGTTTCAAGGCTACACCTTC.